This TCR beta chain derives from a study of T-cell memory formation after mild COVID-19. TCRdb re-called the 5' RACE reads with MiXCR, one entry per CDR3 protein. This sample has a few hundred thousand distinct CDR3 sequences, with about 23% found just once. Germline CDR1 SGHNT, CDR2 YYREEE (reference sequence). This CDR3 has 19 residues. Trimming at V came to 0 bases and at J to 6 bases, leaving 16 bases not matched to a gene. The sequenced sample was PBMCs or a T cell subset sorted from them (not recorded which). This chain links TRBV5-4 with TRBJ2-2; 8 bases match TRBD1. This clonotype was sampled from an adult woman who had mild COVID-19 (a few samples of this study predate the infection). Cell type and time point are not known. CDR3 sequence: CASSLAQGATGPGSGELFF. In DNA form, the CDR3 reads TGTGCCAGCAGCTTGGCGCAGGGGGCCACGGGACCAGGGTCCGGGGAGCTGTTTTTT.